Listed below are T cell receptor beta chains from one sample, sequenced in a study of vaccination effects on CD4 cells after COVID-19. These TCRs' antigens remain unknown. Sequencing used immunoSEQ multiplex PCR; TCRdb keeps in-frame clones, though not all of them. The sample yields 64,000 or so clones, roughly 78% seen once. The material sequenced was CD4+ T cells from PBMCs cultured with HCoV-OC43 spike peptides, taken after COVID-19 vaccination. The receptor source for this set is a human donor who received a COVID-19 vaccine. The CDR3 runs from the conserved cysteine through the conserved F or W. The D gene is left open where the match is weak. The listing skips clone size in some rows; elsewhere it reads once, few, many or a size class.

TRBV7-3,NA,NA,TRBJ2-2,CASSLIPTANTGELFF,TGTGCCAGCAGCTTAATCCCCACAGCGAACACCGGGGAGCTGTTTTTT
TRBV20-1,NA,NA,TRBJ2-3,CSATSGMQYF,TGCAGTGCTACCAGCGGAATGCAGTATTTT
TRBV21-1,few,NA,TRBJ1-5,CASSTSPGSKNQPQHF,TGTGCCAGCAGCACCTCCCCAGGGAGTAAGAATCAGCCCCAGCATTTT
TRBV6-2/TRBV6-3,NA,TRBD1,TRBJ2-3,CASSYLDRAADTQYF,TGTGCCAGCAGTTACCTGGACAGGGCGGCAGATACGCAGTATTTT
TRBV3-1/TRBV3-2,NA,TRBD1,TRBJ1-4,CASSQGVTGGPNEKLFF,TGTGCCAGCAGCCAAGGTGTGACAGGGGGCCCTAATGAAAAACTGTTTTTT
TRBV10-2,NA,NA,TRBJ1-1,CASSEGTLNTEAFF,TGCGCCAGCAGTGAAGGAACGTTAAACACTGAAGCTTTCTTT
TRBV10-2,NA,NA,TRBJ2-2,CATRGSGGELFF,TGCGCCACCAGGGGTTCCGGCGGGGAGCTGTTTTTT
TRBV6-1,NA,NA,TRBJ1-2,CASSDPGGYTF,TGTGCCAGCAGTGACCCAGGTGGCTACACCTTC
TRBV5-1,NA,TRBD2,TRBJ2-3,CASSGTGTSRDTQYF,TGCGCCAGCAGCGGAACCGGGACTAGCAGAGATACGCAGTATTTT
TRBV19,NA,NA,TRBJ1-4,CASSGGRTNEKLFF,TGTGCCAGTAGTGGGGGACGGACTAATGAAAAACTGTTTTTT
TRBV5-1,NA,TRBD1,TRBJ2-3,CASSSTGIRADTQYF,TGCGCCAGCAGCTCGACAGGGATCCGCGCAGATACGCAGTATTTT
TRBV27,NA,TRBD2,TRBJ2-5,CASRAVAGGGTYF,TGTGCCAGCAGGGCAGTAGCGGGGGGGGGAACGTACTTC
TRBV7-3,NA,NA,TRBJ2-2,CASSLTGGTGELFF,TGTGCCAGCAGCTTAACAGGCGGTACCGGGGAGCTGTTTTTT
TRBV24-1,once,NA,TRBJ2-5,CATSDFRRETQYF,TGTGCCACCAGTGATTTTCGCCGAGAGACCCAGTACTTC
TRBV6-4,NA,NA,TRBJ1-1,CASSVERSTEAFF,TGTGCCAGCAGTGTGGAGAGGAGCACTGAAGCTTTCTTT
TRBV7-9,few,NA,TRBJ2-1,CASSLTSRSINEQFF,TGTGCCAGCAGCTTAACGTCTAGATCGATCAATGAGCAGTTCTTC
TRBV21-1,NA,NA,TRBJ2-3,CASRRTATDTQYF,TGTGCCAGCAGGCGGACGGCCACAGATACGCAGTATTTT
TRBV5-4,NA,TRBD2,TRBJ2-2,CASSPSGGWSGELFF,TGTGCCAGCAGCCCCTCGGGGGGGTGGTCCGGGGAGCTGTTTTTT
TRBV5-1,NA,NA,TRBJ1-1,CASSLSGRNTEAFF,TGCGCCAGCAGCTTGTCCGGGAGAAACACTGAAGCTTTCTTT
TRBV19,NA,NA,TRBJ1-1,CASSNYPMTGGTEAFF,TGTGCCAGTAGTAATTACCCGATGACGGGTGGGACTGAAGCTTTCTTT
TRBV2,few,NA,TRBJ1-1,CASRLRDWAAEAFF,TGTGCCAGCAGACTTCGGGACTGGGCGGCTGAAGCTTTCTTT
TRBV5-8,NA,NA,TRBJ1-2,CASSWGRGDYGYTF,TGTGCCAGCAGCTGGGGACGGGGAGACTATGGCTACACCTTC
TRBV5-6,NA,NA,TRBJ2-2,CASSFSDGTGELFF,TGTGCCAGCAGCTTCAGTGACGGCACCGGGGAGCTGTTTTTT
TRBV10-3,NA,NA,TRBJ1-4,CAISDRRDQLFF,TGTGCCATCAGTGACCGACGAGATCAACTGTTTTTT
TRBV5-8,NA,NA,TRBJ2-3,CASPGRGADTQYF,TGTGCCAGTCCCGGGCGGGGCGCAGATACGCAGTATTTT
TRBV6-2/TRBV6-3,NA,NA,TRBJ2-3,CASSYSRAGSTDTQYF,TGTGCCAGCAGTTACTCGCGCGCAGGGTCCACAGATACGCAGTATTTT
TRBV9,NA,TRBD1,TRBJ2-1,CASSVARGYYNEQFF,TGTGCCAGCAGCGTAGCCAGGGGGTATTACAATGAGCAGTTCTTC
TRBV2,NA,NA,TRBJ2-5,CASRGAIQTQYF,TGTGCCAGCAGGGGGGCTATACAGACCCAGTACTTC
TRBV5-1,NA,NA,TRBJ2-4,CASSLVPETKNIQYF,TGCGCCAGCAGCTTGGTGCCAGAGACTAAAAACATTCAGTACTTC
TRBV3-1/TRBV3-2,NA,NA,TRBJ2-5,CASSQDRETQYF,TGTGCCAGCAGCCAAGACCGGGAGACCCAGTACTTC
TRBV5-1,NA,NA,TRBJ1-1,CASSLGGLRLRMTEAFF,TGCGCCAGCAGCTTGGGAGGGTTGAGGCTGAGAATGACCGAAGCTTTCTTT
TRBV19,NA,NA,TRBJ2-2,CASSFPGFNTGELFF,TGTGCCAGTAGTTTTCCAGGGTTTAACACCGGGGAGCTGTTTTTT
TRBV18,NA,TRBD2,TRBJ2-1,CASSPQERGEQFF,TGTGCCAGCTCACCCCAAGAGCGGGGTGAGCAGTTCTTC
TRBV7-2,NA,NA,TRBJ2-2,CASSLVAVGGELFF,TGTGCCAGCAGCTTAGTTGCTGTCGGCGGGGAGCTGTTTTTT
TRBV7-6,NA,NA,TRBJ2-5,CASSLGGNQETQYF,TGTGCCAGCAGCTTAGGGGGGAACCAAGAGACCCAGTACTTC
TRBV4-2,NA,NA,TRBJ1-3,CASSLGSPGNTIYF,TGTGCCAGCAGCCTAGGGAGTCCTGGAAACACCATATATTTT
TRBV4-2,NA,NA,TRBJ2-1,CASSQSGPWGNFPSSYNEQFF,TGTGCCAGCAGCCAATCAGGACCATGGGGTAATTTCCCTAGCTCCTACAATGAGCAGTTCTTC
TRBV10-3,NA,NA,TRBJ1-2,CAISEAGIDYGYTF,TGTGCCATCAGTGAGGCGGGAATTGACTATGGCTACACCTTC
TRBV5-1,NA,TRBD2,TRBJ2-5,CASQDLLAGGMETQYF,TGCGCCAGCCAAGACTTACTAGCGGGGGGGATGGAGACCCAGTACTTC
TRBV7-8,NA,TRBD1,TRBJ2-6,CASSGDRASGANVLTF,TGTGCCAGCAGTGGGGACAGGGCCTCTGGGGCCAACGTCCTGACTTTC
TRBV11-2,NA,NA,TRBJ2-1,CASGPSTYLLYNEQFF,TGTGCCAGCGGGCCCAGCACCTATCTCTTATACAATGAGCAGTTCTTC
TRBV2,NA,NA,TRBJ2-5,CASSDRDQETQYF,TGTGCCAGCAGTGACAGAGACCAAGAGACCCAGTACTTC